This T cell receptor beta chain came from a study of blood T cells in healthy people across ages (dated by TCRdb to between 2014 and 2017). Turning to the overall study: Template switching captured roughly one uniquely barcoded TCR beta cDNA molecule per two T cells in model experiments. The study measured age-related changes in TCR beta repertoire diversity using deep sequencing normalized with unique cDNA molecular identifiers. Four age groups were formed from the donors: young (average approximately 15 years), middle-aged (approximately 42), aged (around 68) and long-lived (82). Donors of different ages were randomly distributed across sequencing lanes to avoid experimental bias. Using the same blood draw, the study looked at two additional independent replicas of 1 million unique cDNA reads for two donors, one aged 18 to 29 and the other aged 80 or older.

General study outcomes and caveats: Estimates of total diversity based on one million sequenced T cells were considered lower bounds and underestimates. There was a strong correlation between observed TCR beta diversity and the percentage of naive T cells measured by flow cytometry. Donor CMV infection status was unknown, potentially confounding age-related changes in expanded clonotypes. Conclusive comparison of naive and antigen-experienced compartments was prevented by the profiling of bulk unsorted PBMCs. Compared with the aged group, the long-lived group had more naive CD4+ T cells, fewer expanded clones and increased TCR diversity, a pattern suggesting age selection. Observed TCR beta diversity per million T cells fell roughly linearly with age, and a significant reduction was already apparent by age around 40.

As regards this clonotype: Its antigen remains unidentified. No much larger clone is present one base from it, and per-base qualities are unavailable.

Donors were a few dozen systemically healthy Caucasian individuals from Russia aged roughly 6 to 100 years. Each donor gave around 9.5 milliliters of peripheral blood, collected into EDTA-treated Vacutainer tubes. Ficoll-Paque density-gradient centrifugation was used to isolate PBMCs, with at least 7 million obtained per sample. Trizol reagent was used to extract total RNA from PBMCs, with at least 6 micrograms per sample. Naive CD45RAhigh/CD27high T cell percentages were measured by flow cytometry on a PBMC aliquot from every donor. CDR1 and CDR2 (SGHTA, FQGNSA) derive from the germline V gene. V was cut back by 6 bases and J by 10 bases, leaving a gap of 19 bases between them. The CDR3 starts with the cysteine, ends with the phenylalanine, and has 15 residues. Solely the CDR3 DNA is kept, with 45 bases framed from the first base. The library was made by 5' RACE. The run used an Illumina HiSeq 2500. The second PCR ran for about 7 to 11 cycles and used a J-beta primer mix along with a sample-barcoded 5' primer. A unique molecular identifier was introduced onto each TCR beta cDNA molecule by a template-switch 5' adaptor carrying 12 random nucleotides. Each sample yielded at least 3 million CDR3-containing paired-end reads. First-strand cDNA was synthesized from all RNA with the Mint cDNA synthesis kit, primed by a TRBC-specific oligonucleotide. Following uracil-DNA glycosylase treatment, all cDNA underwent a first 18-cycle PCR with the universal primers M1SS and BC2_uni_R. Per the original workflow: Normalization of each sample was performed by random selection of 1 million high-quality reads, each carrying a distinct molecular identifier. Instead of being binned into consensus sequences, reads that shared molecular identifiers were thrown out. MiTCR, with a Q25 quality threshold and the strictest error-elimination algorithm, was used for CDR3 identification, clonotype clustering and error correction. A nonparametric unseen species model using Euler transformation provided a lower-bound estimate of total TCR beta diversity. TCRdb reworked the public reads: Q25 trimming with fastp, MiXCR clone assembly, productive beta chains retained. Rows with one shared CDR3 protein collapse into an entry with the most common genes and DNA. TCRdb, rather than the study authors, made the V and J calls. The sample data list over a million distinct CDR3 sequences, and roughly two fifths of these were observed just once. The ten largest clonotypes hold more than 4% of the sample.

The sample comprised blood. In this chain, TRBV7-2 is recombined with TRBJ1-6; TRBD1 is a possible D gene, resting on 5 matching bases. This receptor was taken from a woman aged 18-29 years in good health. The nucleotide sequence reads as follows: TGTGCCAGCAGAATAGTCCCCCAGGGTGAATCACCCCTCCACTTT. Translated, it reads CASRIVPQGESPLHF.